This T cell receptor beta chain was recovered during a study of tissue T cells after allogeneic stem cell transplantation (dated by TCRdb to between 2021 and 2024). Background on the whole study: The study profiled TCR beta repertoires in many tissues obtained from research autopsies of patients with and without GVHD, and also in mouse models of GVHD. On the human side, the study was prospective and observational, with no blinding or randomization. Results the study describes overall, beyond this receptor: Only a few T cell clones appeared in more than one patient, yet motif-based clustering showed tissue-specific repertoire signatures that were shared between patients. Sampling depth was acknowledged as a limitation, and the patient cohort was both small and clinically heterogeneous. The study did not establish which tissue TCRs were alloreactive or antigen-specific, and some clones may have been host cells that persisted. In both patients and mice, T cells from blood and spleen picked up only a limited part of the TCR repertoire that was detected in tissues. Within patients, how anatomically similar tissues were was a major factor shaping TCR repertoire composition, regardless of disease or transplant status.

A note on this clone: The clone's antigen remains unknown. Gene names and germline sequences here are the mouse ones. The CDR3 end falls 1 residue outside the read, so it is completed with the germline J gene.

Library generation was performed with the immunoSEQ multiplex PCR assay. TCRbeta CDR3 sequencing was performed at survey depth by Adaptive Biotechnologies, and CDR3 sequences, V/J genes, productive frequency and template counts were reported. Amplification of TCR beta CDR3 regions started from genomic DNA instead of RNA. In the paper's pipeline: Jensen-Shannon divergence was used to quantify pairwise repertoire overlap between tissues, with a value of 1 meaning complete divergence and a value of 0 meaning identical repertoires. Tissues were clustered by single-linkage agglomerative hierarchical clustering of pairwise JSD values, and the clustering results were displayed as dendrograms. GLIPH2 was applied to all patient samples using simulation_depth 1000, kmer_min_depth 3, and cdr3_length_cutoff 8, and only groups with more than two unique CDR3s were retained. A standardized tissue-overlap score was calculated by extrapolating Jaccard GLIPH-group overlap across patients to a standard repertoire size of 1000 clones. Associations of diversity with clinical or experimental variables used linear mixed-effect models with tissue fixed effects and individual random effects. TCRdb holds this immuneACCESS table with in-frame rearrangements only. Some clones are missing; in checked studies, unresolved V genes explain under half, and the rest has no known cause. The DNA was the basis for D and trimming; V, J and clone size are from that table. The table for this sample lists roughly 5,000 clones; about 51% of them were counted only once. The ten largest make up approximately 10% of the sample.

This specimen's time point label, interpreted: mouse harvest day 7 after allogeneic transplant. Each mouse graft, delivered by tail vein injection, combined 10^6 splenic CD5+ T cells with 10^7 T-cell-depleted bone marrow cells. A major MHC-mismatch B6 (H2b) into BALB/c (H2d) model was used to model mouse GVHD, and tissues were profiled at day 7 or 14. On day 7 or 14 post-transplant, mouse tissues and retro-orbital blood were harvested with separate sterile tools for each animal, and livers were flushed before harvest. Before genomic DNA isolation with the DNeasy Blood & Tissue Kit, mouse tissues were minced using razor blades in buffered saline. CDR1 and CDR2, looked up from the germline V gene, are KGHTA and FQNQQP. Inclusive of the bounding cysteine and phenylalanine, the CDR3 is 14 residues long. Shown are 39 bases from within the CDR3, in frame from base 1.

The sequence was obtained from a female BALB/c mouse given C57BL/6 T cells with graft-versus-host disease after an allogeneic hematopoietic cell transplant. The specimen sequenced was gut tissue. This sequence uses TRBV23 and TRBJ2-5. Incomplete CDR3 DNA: TGCTCCAGCAGTCAATCGTCACCCCAAGACACCCAGTAC. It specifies CSSSQSSPQDTQY. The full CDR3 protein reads CSSSQSSPQDTQYF.